Each of the 2 T cell receptor beta chains below was sequenced from the same sample in a study of control samples from healthy donors and cancer patients. Assay used: immunoSEQ multiplex PCR; TCRdb lists only in-frame clones, some missing. This table holds 160,000 or so clones, 93% found once. The sequencing sample was made of blood. The receptors shown here come from a man aged 45-60 years in good health.

The chain recombines TRBV4-2 with TRBJ1-2; 7 bases fit TRBD1. The CDR3 has 15 amino acids. The trim removed 3 bases at V and 8 bases at J, leaving 12 bases unmatched. Germline V gene sequence: CDR1 LGHNA, CDR2 YNFKEQ. CDR3 DNA: TGTGCCAGCAGCCAGGGGACAGATCCCAGGGGAGGCTACACCTTC. Protein sequence: CASSQGTDPRGGYTF.

A single count supports this clone. The rearrangement uses TRBV5-1 and TRBJ2-7, with D perhaps TRBD2 (5 bases). Germline V gene data show CDR1 as SGHRS and CDR2 as YFSETQ. This CDR3 comprises 14 residues. V was shortened by 4 bases and J by 2 bases, with 13 bases between the two germline ends. The CDR3 nucleotides are TGCGCCAGCAGCCCGGGATCATCCCCCTACGAGCAGTACTTC. It yields the protein CASSPGSSPYEQYF. Full variable domain (missing parts from reference TRBV5-1 and TRBJ2-7): KAGVTQTPRYLIKTRGQQVTLSCSPISGHRSVSWYQQTPGQGLQFLFEYFSETQRNKGNFPGRFSGRQFSNSRSEMNVSTLELGDSALYLCASSPGSSPYEQYFGPGTRLTVT.